The source of this T cell receptor (beta chain) is a study of blood T cell repertoires in COVID-19. Turning to the study itself: COVID-19 samples from acute and convalescent phases originated in the United States, Italy and Spain.

In the original analysis: Researchers report that nucleated cell counts were estimated from reference gene primer amplification. Repertoires were generated with immunoSEQ multiplex PCR, while TCRdb's copy carries only in-frame clones and drops some. Clone size and the V and J calls come from that table; the DNA yielded D and trimming. The sample has around 68,000 clones; around 85% are singletons. The Seattle patients joined while their infection was active and were tracked longitudinally afterward. The CDR3 contains 14 residues. Germline lookup yields CDR1 MNHEY and CDR2 SVGAGI. V dropped 8 bases and J dropped 4; count of bases not matched to a gene: 6.

The chain employs TRBV6-5 and TRBJ2-5; 11 nucleotides align to TRBD2. This receptor was identified in a man aged 40-49 years with COVID-19, enrolled during active disease. Sequencing was carried out using peripheral blood. In DNA, the CDR3 is TGTGCCAGCCTAGCGGGGGGATTGACAGAGACCCAGTACTTC. This codes for CASLAGGLTETQYF.